This T cell receptor (beta chain) was captured by sequencing in a study of T cell responses to AZD1222 COVID-19 vaccine (dated by TCRdb to the early 2020s). Study-wide context: AZD1222 recipients with second doses at about 4 weeks or about 12 weeks were pooled, because spike-specific TCR depth and breadth did not differ between schedules. TCR sequencing was performed for about 250 trial participants, of whom around 210 were given two doses of AZD1222 and around 25 were given two doses of MenACWY control vaccine. Trial participants were enrolled by age into subgroups of 18-55, 56-69 and 70-plus years, and around 150, 28 and 57 TCR-sequenced participants, respectively, were included in these subgroups. The research as a whole found: In the small 56-69-year group, the increase in depth fell short of significance, most likely because of low power. Conclusions about previously exposed vaccinees are limited, since just five or six AZD1222 recipients were seropositive for SARS-CoV-2 at baseline. Because no day 14 peak-response samples were available, the repertoires could be characterized only after the peak T cell response. After two AZD1222 doses, both the breadth and the depth of spike-specific TCRs were significantly higher than at day 0 and than in MenACWY recipients. Participants were mostly white British and included more females than males, and it was suggested by the authors that clonal diversity may have been underestimated. Nearly half of unique spike-specific TCRs reportedly recognized epitopes outside regions mutated in the B.1.351 and B.1.1.7 variants. The whole spike protein was spanned by vaccine-associated CD4 TCRs, and dominant responses were seen in regions 160-218 and 743-854.

Notes on this clone: It has no known antigen specificity. The sample holds no much larger clone one base away, and base qualities are not on file.

The V end gives up 3 bases and the J end 4 bases, leaving 8 bases in the junction not matched to a gene. From the germline V gene, CDR1 is SGHRS and CDR2 is YFSETQ. The cysteine opens and the phenylalanine closes a CDR3 of 16 amino acids. The kept DNA is CDR3 alone, 48 bases in frame from the first base. This specimen's time point label, interpreted: baseline before first vaccination. Vaccinee samples came from UK trials COV001 and COV002, including a single-blind randomized controlled phase 2/3 trial of AZD1222 (ChAdOx1 nCoV-19) in healthy adults. For TCRbeta chain sequencing, PBMC samples were collected from trial participants at day 0 and at day 28 after the second dose. The CDR3 regions of human TCRbeta chains were analyzed by immunosequencing. From the authors' description of their analysis: Repertoire TCRs were matched against a reference library of SARS-CoV-2-specific TCRs generated with the MIRA antigen-specificity platform. Breadth was defined as the fraction of unique TCRs that were SARS-CoV-2-associated. Depth was defined as the fraction of total T cells that were SARS-CoV-2-associated. Each spike-specific TCR was assigned to its reactive spike region and to a CD4 or CD8 class using the MIRA data. Log10-transformed breadth and depth values were compared by one-way ANOVA with Sidak's multiple comparisons tests. Sourced from immuneACCESS, this table was stored by TCRdb with only in-frame sequences that have V and J called. A share of the clones is absent; for the studies checked, an unresolved V gene accounts for under half, and the remainder has no known explanation. The D gene and trimming were derived from the DNA, and the V and J assignments and clone size from that table. The sample records more than 150,000 clones, 88% of which are singletons. The top ten clones comprise 0.49% of the sample.

The sequenced sample was peripheral blood, obtained on day 0 of AZD1222 vaccination. The sequence derives from an adult in good health. The chain uses TRBV5-1 and TRBJ2-1, with 9 middle bases fitting TRBD2. The bases are TGCGCCAGCAGCTCTCTGACTAGCGGATCTTACAATGAGCAGTTCTTC. Its protein product is CASSSLTSGSYNEQFF.